The clone carrying this T cell receptor (beta chain) was picked up a small number of times. Its antigen is unidentified. Sequenced by immunoSEQ multiplex PCR; TCRdb stores in-frame clones only, minus some. The repertoire holds about 160,000 clones, with 85% to 90% as singletons. This sample stems from a study of cytomegalovirus exposure and HLA in healthy donors. The junction had 3 bases not matched to a gene; V was cut back by 5 bases and J by 0 bases. There are 14 residues in the CDR3. Germline V gene sequence: CDR1 MNHNY, CDR2 SVGAGI (reference sequence). General study findings and limits: Specificity of three CMV-associated chains for CMV antigens was verified in vitro. It was approximately 170 TCR beta chains that were listed as cytomegalovirus-associated. The classifier reportedly diagnosed cytomegalovirus status with high sensitivity and specificity.

The sequence derives from a man aged 18 to 29 in good health and CMV-seropositive. The genes are TRBV6-6 and TRBJ1-1; 7 positions agree with TRBD1. Sequences were obtained from PBMCs. CDR3 region: CASSVTGLNTEAFF. The DNA for the CDR3 is TGTGCCAGCAGTGTGACAGGGTTGAACACTGAAGCTTTCTTT.